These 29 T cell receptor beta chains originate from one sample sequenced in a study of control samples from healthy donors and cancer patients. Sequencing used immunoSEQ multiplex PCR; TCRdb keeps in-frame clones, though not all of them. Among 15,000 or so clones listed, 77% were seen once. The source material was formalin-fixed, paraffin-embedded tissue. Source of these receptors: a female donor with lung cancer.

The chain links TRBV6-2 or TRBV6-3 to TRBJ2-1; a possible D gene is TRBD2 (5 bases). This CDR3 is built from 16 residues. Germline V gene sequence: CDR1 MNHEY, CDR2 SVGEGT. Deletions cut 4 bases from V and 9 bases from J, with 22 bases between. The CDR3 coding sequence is TGTGCCAGCAGTTGGGAAGTGACTACGTGGCAGGCTGAGCAGTTCTTC. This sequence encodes CASSWEVTTWQAEQFF.

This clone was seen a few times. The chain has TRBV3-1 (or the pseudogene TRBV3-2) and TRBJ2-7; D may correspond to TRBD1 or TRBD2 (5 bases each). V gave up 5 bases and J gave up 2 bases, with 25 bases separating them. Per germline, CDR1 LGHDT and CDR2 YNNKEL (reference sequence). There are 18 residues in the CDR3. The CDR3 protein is CASSTVRDVGTDAYEQYF. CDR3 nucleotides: TGTGCCAGCAGCACGGTAAGAGATGTGGGGACGGATGCCTACGAGCAGTACTTC.

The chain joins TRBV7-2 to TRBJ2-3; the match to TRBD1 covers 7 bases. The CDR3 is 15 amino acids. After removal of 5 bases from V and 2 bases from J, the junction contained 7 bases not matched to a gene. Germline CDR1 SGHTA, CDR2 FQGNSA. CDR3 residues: CASSVDRTFTDTQYF. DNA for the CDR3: TGTGCCAGCAGCGTGGACAGGACGTTCACAGATACGCAGTATTTT.

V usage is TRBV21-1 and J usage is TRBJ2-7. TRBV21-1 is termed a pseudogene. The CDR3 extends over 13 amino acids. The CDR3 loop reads CASSKEGTYEQYF. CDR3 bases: TGTGCCAGCAGCAAAGAAGGGACCTACGAGCAGTACTTC.

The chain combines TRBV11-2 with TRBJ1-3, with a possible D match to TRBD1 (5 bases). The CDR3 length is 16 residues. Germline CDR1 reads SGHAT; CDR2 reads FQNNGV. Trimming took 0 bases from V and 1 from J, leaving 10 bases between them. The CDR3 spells CASSLEGRGSGNTIYF. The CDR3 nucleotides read TGTGCCAGCAGCTTAGAGGGAAGGGGTTCTGGAAACACCATATATTTT.

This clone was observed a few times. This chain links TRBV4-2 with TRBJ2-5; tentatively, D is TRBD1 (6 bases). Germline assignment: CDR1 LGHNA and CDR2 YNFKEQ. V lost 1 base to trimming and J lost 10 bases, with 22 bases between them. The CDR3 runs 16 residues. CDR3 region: CASSQAVRAEGVNQYF. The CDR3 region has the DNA TGTGCCAGCAGCCAAGCGGTTCGGGCCGAGGGGGTGAACCAGTACTTC.

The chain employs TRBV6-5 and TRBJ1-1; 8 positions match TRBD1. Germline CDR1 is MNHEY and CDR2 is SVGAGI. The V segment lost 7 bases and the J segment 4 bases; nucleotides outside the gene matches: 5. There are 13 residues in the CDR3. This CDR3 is CASTPTGATEAFF. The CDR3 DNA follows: TGTGCCAGCACCCCGACAGGGGCCACTGAAGCTTTCTTT.

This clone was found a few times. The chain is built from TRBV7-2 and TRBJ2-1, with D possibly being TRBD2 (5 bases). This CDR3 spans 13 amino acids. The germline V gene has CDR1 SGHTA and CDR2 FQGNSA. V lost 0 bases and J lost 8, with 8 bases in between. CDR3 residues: CASSLAQRYEQFF. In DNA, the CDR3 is TGTGCCAGCAGCTTAGCGCAGCGGTATGAGCAGTTCTTC. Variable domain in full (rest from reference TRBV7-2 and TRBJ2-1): GAGVSQSPSNKVTEKGKDVELRCDPISGHTALYWYRQSLGQGLEFLIYFQGNSAPDKSGLPSDRFSAERTGGSVSTLTIQRTQQEDSAVYLCASSLAQRYEQFFGPGTRLTVL.

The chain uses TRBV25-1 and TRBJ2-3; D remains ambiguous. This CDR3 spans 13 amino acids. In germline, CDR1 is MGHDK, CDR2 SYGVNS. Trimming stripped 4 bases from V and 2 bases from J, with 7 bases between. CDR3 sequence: CASSVRITDTQYF. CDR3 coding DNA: TGTGCCAGCAGTGTTCGGATCACAGATACGCAGTATTTT.

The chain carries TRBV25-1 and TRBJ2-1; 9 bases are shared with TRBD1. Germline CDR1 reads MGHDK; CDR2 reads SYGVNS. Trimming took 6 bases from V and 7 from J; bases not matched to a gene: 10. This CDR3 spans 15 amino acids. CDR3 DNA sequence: TGTGCCAGCAGAAGAGACAGGGGGAGGCGGAATGAGCAGTTCTTC. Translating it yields CASRRDRGRRNEQFF.

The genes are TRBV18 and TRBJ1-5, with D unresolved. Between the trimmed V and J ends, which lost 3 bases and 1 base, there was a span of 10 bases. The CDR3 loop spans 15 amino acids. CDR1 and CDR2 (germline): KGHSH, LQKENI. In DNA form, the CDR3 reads TGTGCCAGCTCACCTTCGATTGGGAGCAATCAGCCCCAGCATTTT. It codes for CASSPSIGSNQPQHF.

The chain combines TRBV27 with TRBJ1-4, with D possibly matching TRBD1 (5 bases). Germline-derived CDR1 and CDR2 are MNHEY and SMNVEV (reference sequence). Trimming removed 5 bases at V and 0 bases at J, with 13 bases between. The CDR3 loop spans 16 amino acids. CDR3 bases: TGTGCCAGCAGTCCGACAGTCCGAGCAACTAATGAAAAACTGTTTTTT. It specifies CASSPTVRATNEKLFF.

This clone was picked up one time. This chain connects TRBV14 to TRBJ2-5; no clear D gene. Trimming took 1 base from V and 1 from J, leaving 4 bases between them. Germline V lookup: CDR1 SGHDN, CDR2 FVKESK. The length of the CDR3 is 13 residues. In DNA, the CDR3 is TGTGCCAGCAGCCAAGTCAGCCAAGAGACCCAGTACTTC. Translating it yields CASSQVSQETQYF.

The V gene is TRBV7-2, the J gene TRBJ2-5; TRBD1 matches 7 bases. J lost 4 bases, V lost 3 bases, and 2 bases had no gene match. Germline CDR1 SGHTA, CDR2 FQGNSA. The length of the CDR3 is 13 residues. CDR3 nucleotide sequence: TGTGCCAGCAGCTTCGGGACAGCAGAGACCCAGTACTTC. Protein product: CASSFGTAETQYF.

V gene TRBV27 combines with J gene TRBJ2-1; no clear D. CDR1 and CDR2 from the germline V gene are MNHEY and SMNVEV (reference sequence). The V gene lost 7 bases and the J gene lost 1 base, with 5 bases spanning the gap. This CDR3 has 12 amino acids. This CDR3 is CASKDSYNEQFF. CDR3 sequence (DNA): TGTGCCAGCAAGGATTCCTACAATGAGCAGTTCTTC.

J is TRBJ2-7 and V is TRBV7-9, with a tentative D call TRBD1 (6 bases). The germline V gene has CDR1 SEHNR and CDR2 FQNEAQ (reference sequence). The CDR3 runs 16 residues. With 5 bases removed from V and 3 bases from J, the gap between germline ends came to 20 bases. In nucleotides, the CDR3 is TGTGCCAGCAGCCCCCGTGGAGGACAGAGCCTCTACGAGCAGTACTTC. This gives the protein CASSPRGGQSLYEQYF.

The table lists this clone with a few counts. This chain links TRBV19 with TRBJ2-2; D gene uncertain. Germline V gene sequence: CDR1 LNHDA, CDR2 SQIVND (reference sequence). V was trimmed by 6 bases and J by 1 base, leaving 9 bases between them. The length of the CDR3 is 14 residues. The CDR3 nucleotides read TGTGCCAGTAGCCGAAACTGGAACACCGGGGAGCTGTTTTTT. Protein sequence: CASSRNWNTGELFF.

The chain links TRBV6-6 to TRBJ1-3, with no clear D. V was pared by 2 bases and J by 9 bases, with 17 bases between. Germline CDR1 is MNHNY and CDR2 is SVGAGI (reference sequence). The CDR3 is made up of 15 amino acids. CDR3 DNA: TGTGCCAGCAGTTACACCTCCCCCGCCGGCGGCACCATATATTTT. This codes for CASSYTSPAGGTIYF.

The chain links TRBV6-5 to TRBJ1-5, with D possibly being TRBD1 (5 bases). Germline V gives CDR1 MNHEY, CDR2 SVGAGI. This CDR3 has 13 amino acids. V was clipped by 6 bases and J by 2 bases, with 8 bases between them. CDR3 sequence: CASRPGGNQPQHF. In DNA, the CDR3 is TGTGCCAGCAGACCGGGGGGCAATCAGCCCCAGCATTTT.

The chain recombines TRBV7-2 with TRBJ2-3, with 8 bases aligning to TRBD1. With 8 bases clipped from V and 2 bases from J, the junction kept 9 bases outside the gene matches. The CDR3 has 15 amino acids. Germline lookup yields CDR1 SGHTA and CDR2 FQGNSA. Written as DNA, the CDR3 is TGTGCCAGCGGGTGGGGACAGGCCGACACAGATACGCAGTATTTT. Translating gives CASGWGQADTDTQYF.

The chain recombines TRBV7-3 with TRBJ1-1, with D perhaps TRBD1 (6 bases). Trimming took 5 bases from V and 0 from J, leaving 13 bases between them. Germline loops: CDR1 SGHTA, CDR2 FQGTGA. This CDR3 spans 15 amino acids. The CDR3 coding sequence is TGTGCCAGCAGCCTGCAGGGGTCCATGAACACTGAAGCTTTCTTT. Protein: CASSLQGSMNTEAFF. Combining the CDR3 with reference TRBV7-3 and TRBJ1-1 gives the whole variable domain GAGVSQTPSNKVTEKGKYVELRCDPISGHTALYWYRQSLGQGPEFLIYFQGTGAADDSGLPNDRFFAVRPEGSVSTLKIQRTERGDSAVYLCASSLQGSMNTEAFFGQGTRLTVV.

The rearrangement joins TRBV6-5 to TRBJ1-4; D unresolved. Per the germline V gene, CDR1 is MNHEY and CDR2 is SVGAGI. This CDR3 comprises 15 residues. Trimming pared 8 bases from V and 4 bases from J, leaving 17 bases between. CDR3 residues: CASARSRSSNEKLFF. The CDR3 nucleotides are TGTGCCAGCGCCAGGTCTCGCTCTAGTAATGAAAAACTGTTTTTT.

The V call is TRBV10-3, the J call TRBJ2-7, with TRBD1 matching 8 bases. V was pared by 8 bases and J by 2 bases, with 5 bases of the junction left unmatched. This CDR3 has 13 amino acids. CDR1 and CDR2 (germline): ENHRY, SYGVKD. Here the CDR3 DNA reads TGTGCCATCCGGACAGGGTTAACCTACGAGCAGTACTTC. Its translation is CAIRTGLTYEQYF.

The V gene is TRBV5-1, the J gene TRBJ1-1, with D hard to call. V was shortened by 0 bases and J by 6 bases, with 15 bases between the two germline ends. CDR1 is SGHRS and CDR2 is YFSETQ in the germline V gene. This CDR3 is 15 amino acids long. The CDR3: CASSLAGGEASEAFF. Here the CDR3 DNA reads TGCGCCAGCAGCTTGGCTGGCGGGGAGGCCTCTGAAGCTTTCTTT. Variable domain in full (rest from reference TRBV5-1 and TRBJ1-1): KAGVTQTPRYLIKTRGQQVTLSCSPISGHRSVSWYQQTPGQGLQFLFEYFSETQRNKGNFPGRFSGRQFSNSRSEMNVSTLELGDSALYLCASSLAGGEASEAFFGQGTRLTVV.

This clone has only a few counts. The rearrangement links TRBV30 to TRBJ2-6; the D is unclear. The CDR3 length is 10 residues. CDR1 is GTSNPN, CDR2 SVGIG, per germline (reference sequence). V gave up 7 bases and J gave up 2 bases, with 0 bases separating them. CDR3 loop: CASGANVLTF. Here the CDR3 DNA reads TGTGCCTCTGGGGCCAACGTCCTGACTTTC.

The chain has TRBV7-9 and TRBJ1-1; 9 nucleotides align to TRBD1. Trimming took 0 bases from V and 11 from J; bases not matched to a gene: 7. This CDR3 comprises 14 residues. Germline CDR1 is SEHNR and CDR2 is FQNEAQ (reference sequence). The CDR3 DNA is TGTGCCAGCAGCTTAGCACAGGGGGCGGGTTGGGCTTTCTTT. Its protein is CASSLAQGAGWAFF.

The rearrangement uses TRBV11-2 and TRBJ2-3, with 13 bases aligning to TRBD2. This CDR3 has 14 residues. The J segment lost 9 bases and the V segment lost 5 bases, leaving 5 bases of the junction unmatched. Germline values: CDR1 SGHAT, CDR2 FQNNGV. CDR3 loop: CASSQTSGGGTQYF. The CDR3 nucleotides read TGTGCCAGCAGCCAAACTAGCGGGGGGGGGACGCAGTATTTT.

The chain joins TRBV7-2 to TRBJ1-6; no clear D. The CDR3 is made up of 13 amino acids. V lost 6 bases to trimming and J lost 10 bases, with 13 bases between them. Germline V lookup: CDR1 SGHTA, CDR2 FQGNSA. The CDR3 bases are TGTGCCAGCAGGAAACAATCGGTGTCACCCCTCCACTTT. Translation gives CASRKQSVSPLHF.

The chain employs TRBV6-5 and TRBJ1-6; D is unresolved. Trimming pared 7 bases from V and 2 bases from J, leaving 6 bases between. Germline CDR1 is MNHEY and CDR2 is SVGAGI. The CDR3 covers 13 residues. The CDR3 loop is CASTLTYNSPLHF. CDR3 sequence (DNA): TGTGCCAGCACCCTCACCTATAATTCACCCCTCCACTTT.